This T cell receptor (beta chain) was identified during a study of CD8 T cells in ankylosing spondylitis (dated by TCRdb to 2015 to 2018). At the level of the whole study: The study set out to find disease-linked TCR variants by profiling T cell receptor beta repertoires in ankylosing spondylitis patients and healthy donors. Samples of peripheral blood were taken, and for ankylosing spondylitis patients, synovial fluid was collected as well. The full study cohort comprised around 23 ankylosing spondylitis patients and approximately 100 healthy donors.

Sequencing instrument: Illumina HiSeq 2500. Quantitative 5'-RACE with molecular barcodes was the method used to prepare the TCR beta libraries. Per the authors' processing: A new computational method, built on a probabilistic model of VDJ rearrangement, was used to identify disease-linked TCR variants. TCRdb trimmed public reads at Q25 via fastp, called clones via MiXCR and kept in-frame beta chains. Entries that share a CDR3 protein sequence are merged under the most common genes and DNA. TCRdb, not the authors, supplied the V and J calls. Within this sample are 450,000 to 550,000 distinct CDR3 sequences, with about 5.2% of them counted one time only. The ten largest account for approximately 4% of the sample. The research as a whole found: The disease-linked clones showed a CD8+ phenotype and occurred at relatively low frequencies in peripheral blood. Some of the motif variants had been reported before in the synovial fluid and blood of reactive arthritis patients, a finding that suggests common disease-initiation mechanisms. The disease-linked clones were reported as significantly enriched in matched synovial fluid samples from ankylosing spondylitis patients. A TCR beta motif of about 8 highly homologous amino acid variants appeared characteristic of blood from ankylosing spondylitis patients.

V is shortened by 1 base, J by 2 bases, and the region joining them spans 10 bases. From the germline V gene, CDR1 is MGHRA and CDR2 is YSYEKL. The CDR3, from cysteine to phenylalanine, totals 15 residues. The retained sequence is limited to the CDR3, 45 bases, with the frame set at the first base. Concerning this clonotype itself: Its specific antigen is unknown. No quality values exist for individual bases; no much larger clone is one base distant.

What was sequenced was blood, either unsorted or a sorted T cell fraction (not recorded which). The receptor was derived from a male donor with ankylosing spondylitis. Recombination joined TRBV4-1 with TRBJ2-3, with no reliable assignment of the D segment. The sequenced DNA: TGCGCCAGCAGCCAAGCGCTAACCTCCACAGATACGCAGTATTTT. It is translated as CASSQALTSTDTQYF.